This T cell receptor beta chain was captured in a study of T cell responses to AZD1222 COVID-19 vaccine. Study results and caveats: There were vaccine-associated CD4 TCRs across spike, dominant at 160-218 and 743-854. Only a handful of people who got AZD1222 tested seropositive at baseline.

CDR3 length equals 16 residues. Germline V gives CDR1 LNHDA, CDR2 SQIVND (reference sequence). V was pared by 6 bases and J by 7 bases, with 11 bases of the junction left unmatched. The method was immunoSEQ multiplex PCR; TCRdb's version includes in-frame clones alone and lacks a portion of them. There are approximately 60,000 clones in the sample; over 80% occur only once, and under 8% lies in the top ten. As to this clone: Its specificity is unknown.

The chain uses TRBV19 and TRBJ1-6; 8 bases align to TRBD1. The sample in question was peripheral blood, obtained on day 0 of AZD1222 vaccination. This clonotype originated in an adult in good health. CDR3 coding DNA: TGTGCCAGTAGAACCCTCGACAGGGGTTGGAATTCACCCCTCCACTTT. Its protein product is CASRTLDRGWNSPLHF.